The next 2 T cell receptor beta chains were all read from a single sample in a study of PD-L1 blockade in urothelial cancer. Libraries were prepared by immunoSEQ multiplex PCR; TCRdb keeps only in-frame clonotypes and omits some of them. The profile covers approximately 80,000 clones, with about 80% appearing a single time and more than 8% taken by the ten largest. The sequencing used PBMCs, collected around atezolizumab (anti-PD-L1) treatment. Receptors were obtained from a man in his 70s with urothelial cancer.

This clone has more than one count but fewer than ten. The chain is built from TRBV18 and TRBJ2-3, with D tentatively TRBD1 (6 bases). CDR3 length: 15 residues. V shed 3 bases and J shed 2 bases, with 12 bases lying between them. Germline V CDR1 and CDR2: KGHSH, LQKENI. The CDR3 DNA is TGTGCCAGCTCACCCCCGGACAGAGACACAGATACGCAGTATTTT. Its protein is CASSPPDRDTDTQYF.

The genes are TRBV11-2 and TRBJ1-2; D not certain. From germline, CDR1 is SGHAT and CDR2 FQNNGV. With 7 bases removed from V and 8 bases from J, the gap between germline ends came to 14 bases. This CDR3 comprises 12 residues. The CDR3 spells CASTMVSHGYTF. CDR3 nucleotide sequence: TGTGCCAGCACTATGGTGTCCCACGGCTACACCTTC.